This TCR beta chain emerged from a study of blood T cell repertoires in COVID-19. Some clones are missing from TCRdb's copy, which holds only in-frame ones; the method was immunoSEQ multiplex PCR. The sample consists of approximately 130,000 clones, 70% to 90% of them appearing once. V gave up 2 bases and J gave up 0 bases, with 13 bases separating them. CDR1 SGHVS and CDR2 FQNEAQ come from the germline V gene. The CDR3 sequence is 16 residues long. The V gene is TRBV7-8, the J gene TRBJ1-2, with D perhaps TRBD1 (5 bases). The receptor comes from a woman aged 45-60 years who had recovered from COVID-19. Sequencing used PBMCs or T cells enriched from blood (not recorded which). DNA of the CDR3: TGTGCCAGCAGCTTAACTATAGGGGAAACTAACTATGGCTACACCTTC. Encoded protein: CASSLTIGETNYGYTF.